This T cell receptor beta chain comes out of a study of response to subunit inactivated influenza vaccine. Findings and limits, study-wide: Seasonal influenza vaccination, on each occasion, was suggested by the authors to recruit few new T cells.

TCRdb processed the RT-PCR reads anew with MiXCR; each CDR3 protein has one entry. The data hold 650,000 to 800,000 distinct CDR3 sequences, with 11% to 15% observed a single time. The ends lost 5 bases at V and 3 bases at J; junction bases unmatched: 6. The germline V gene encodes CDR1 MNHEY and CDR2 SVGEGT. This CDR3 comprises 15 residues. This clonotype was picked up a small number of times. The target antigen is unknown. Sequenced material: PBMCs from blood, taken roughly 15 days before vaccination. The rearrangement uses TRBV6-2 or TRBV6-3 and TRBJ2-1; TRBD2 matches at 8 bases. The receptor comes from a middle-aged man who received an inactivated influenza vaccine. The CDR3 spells CASSNAGTSYNEQFF. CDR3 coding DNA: TGTGCCAGCAGTAACGCCGGGACTAGCTACAATGAGCAGTTCTTC.